Here is one T cell receptor beta chain with its context. The target antigen is unknown. The sample belongs to a study of T cells after posttransplantation cyclophosphamide. General study findings and limits: After PTCy, TRB diversity resembled that of CNI/methotrexate controls. Skin or GI-infiltrating T cells shared few TRB sequences with blood.

Produced via immunoSEQ multiplex PCR; TCRdb's table is partial and in-frame only. Listed for the sample are about 34,000 clones, none seen a single time. V lost 9 bases to trimming and J lost 2 bases, with 10 bases between them. This CDR3 region has 14 residues. Germline loops: CDR1 KGHDR, CDR2 SFDVKD. This receptor was taken from a woman in her forties or fifties in good health and a related stem cell transplant donor. V usage is TRBV24-1 and J usage is TRBJ2-6, with D perhaps matching TRBD2 (5 bases). The sequenced material came from PBMCs. The CDR3 here is CATGSGTGANVLTF. The CDR3 DNA follows: TGTGCCACCGGATCGGGGACTGGGGCCAACGTCCTGACTTTC.